This TCR beta chain is from a study of early T cells in non-severe SARS-CoV-2 infection. TCRdb passed the 5' RACE reads through MiXCR, listing each CDR3 protein once. The repertoire holds about 60,000 distinct CDR3 sequences, with around 5.2% as singletons. This CDR3 is 15 amino acids long. The germline V gene has CDR1 SQVTM and CDR2 ANQGSEA. Losses at the gene ends were 7 bases for V and 2 bases for J; bases not matched to a gene: 8. This clonotype was sampled from an adult who was a healthcare worker with PCR-confirmed SARS-CoV-2 infection or an uninfected control (not recorded which). The specimen was whole blood. V is TRBV29-1 and J is TRBJ1-6; 7 bases are a match to TRBD1. The CDR3: CSARQGAAYNSPLHF. The CDR3 coding sequence is TGCAGCGCCCGACAGGGAGCGGCCTATAATTCACCCCTCCACTTT.